A selection of T cell receptor beta chains follows, all from one sample in a study of blood T cell repertoires in COVID-19. The table came from immunoSEQ multiplex PCR; TCRdb's copy has only in-frame clones and leaves some out. The repertoire consists of approximately 200,000 clones, with more than 70% occurring once and the leading ten covering approximately 4%. The source material was peripheral blood. These receptors all come from a woman aged 30 to 39 with acute or convalescent COVID-19. Each CDR3 is given with its conserved first and last residue. Each record gives: clone size, D gene, V gene, J gene, CDR3 DNA, CDR3 protein. D genes are given only for firm matches. Rows may omit the clone size; those that give it use once, few, many or a size class.

.	.	TRBV5-4	TRBJ1-6	TGTGCCAGCAGCTTGGATTCGACAGGAGCAAACAGACCCCTCCACTTT	CASSLDSTGANRPLHF
.	TRBD1	TRBV6-6	TRBJ1-4	TGTGCCAGCAGTCCAGGGGGGAGTGAAAAACTGTTTTTT	CASSPGGSEKLFF
.	TRBD1	TRBV11-3	TRBJ1-4	TGTGCCAGCAGCCCTGGACAGGGGCGCGGGCAGGATGAAAAACTGTTTTTT	CASSPGQGRGQDEKLFF
.	TRBD1	TRBV28	TRBJ2-1	TGTGCCAGCTCCCGGGACAGGTTGTTCTTC	CASSRDRLFF
few	.	TRBV5-8	TRBJ2-1	TGTGCCAGCAGCTTGGCCCCCTACTCCTACAATGAGCAGTTCTTC	CASSLAPYSYNEQFF
.	.	TRBV9	TRBJ2-7	TGTGCCAGCAGCGTAGACACAGGGCCCACCTACGAGCAGTACTTC	CASSVDTGPTYEQYF
.	TRBD2	TRBV5-1	TRBJ2-3	TGCGCCAGCAGCTTGGATGCGGGAGTGGAAGATACGCAGTATTTT	CASSLDAGVEDTQYF
.	.	TRBV7-2	TRBJ1-2	TGTGCCAGCAGCTTAGTTCGTTGGGTATCAGGGGATGGCTACACCTTC	CASSLVRWVSGDGYTF
.	.	TRBV6-5	TRBJ2-1	TGTGCCAGCAATCGGCTAGTGAGTGATTACAATGAGCAGTTCTTC	CASNRLVSDYNEQFF
few	.	TRBV7-9	TRBJ2-5	TGTGCCAGCACCTTTAGCGGAGAGACCCAGTACTTC	CASTFSGETQYF
.	.	TRBV7-2	TRBJ2-1	TGTGCCAGCAGCTTAGTTAGGGACACTGAGCAGTTCTTC	CASSLVRDTEQFF
.	.	TRBV18	TRBJ2-2	TGTGCCAGCTCACCCTCGGCGGGGCGGGAGCTGTTTTTT	CASSPSAGRELFF
.	.	TRBV28	TRBJ1-6	TGTGCCAGCAGTTTAGTGGGGGGTTCACCCCTCCACTTT	CASSLVGGSPLHF
.	.	TRBV9	TRBJ2-7	TGTGCCAGCAGCGCCACCTTGAGGACAAGCGAGCAGTACTTC	CASSATLRTSEQYF
.	.	TRBV3-1/TRBV3-2	TRBJ2-7	TGTGCCAGCAGCCTAAGTCGCGTCATTGGCTACGAGCAGTACTTC	CASSLSRVIGYEQYF
.	.	TRBV28	TRBJ1-1	TGTGCCAGCAGCTCCGGGGGGACATACACTGAAGCTTTCTTT	CASSSGGTYTEAFF
.	.	TRBV6-5	TRBJ2-5	TGTGCCAGCAGTAGGACAGAGGGGGAGACCCAGTACTTC	CASSRTEGETQYF